Sequencing of this TCR beta chain was carried out in a study of blood T cell repertoires in COVID-19. About the research overall: Both acute and convalescent COVID-19 samples were obtained from the United States, Italy and Spain. T cells, B-cell-depleted T cells, or PBMCs supplied cDNA or gDNA.

Original analysis: Amplified reference gene primers provided the basis for estimating nucleated cell counts. This table comes from immunoSEQ multiplex PCR, and its TCRdb copy is limited to in-frame clones, with some not included. D and trimming were read from the DNA, whereas the V and J calls and clone size are those reported in that table. The table records about 380,000 clones, 88% of them present only once. With V trimmed by 5 bases and J by 1 base, 7 bases remained unmatched. CDR1 and CDR2 (germline): LNHDA, SQIVND (reference sequence). There are 15 residues in the CDR3. What the recovered Cohort 3 donors had was two negative PCRs, clearance, or symptom resolution.

The TCR was taken from a woman aged 18 to 35 who had recovered from COVID-19. The chain employs TRBV19 and TRBJ2-5, with 7 bases aligning to TRBD1. The source material was PBMCs or T cells enriched from blood (not recorded which). In DNA form, the CDR3 reads TGTGCCAGTAGTTTCGGGACAGCCGTCCAAGAGACCCAGTACTTC. This gives the protein CASSFGTAVQETQYF.